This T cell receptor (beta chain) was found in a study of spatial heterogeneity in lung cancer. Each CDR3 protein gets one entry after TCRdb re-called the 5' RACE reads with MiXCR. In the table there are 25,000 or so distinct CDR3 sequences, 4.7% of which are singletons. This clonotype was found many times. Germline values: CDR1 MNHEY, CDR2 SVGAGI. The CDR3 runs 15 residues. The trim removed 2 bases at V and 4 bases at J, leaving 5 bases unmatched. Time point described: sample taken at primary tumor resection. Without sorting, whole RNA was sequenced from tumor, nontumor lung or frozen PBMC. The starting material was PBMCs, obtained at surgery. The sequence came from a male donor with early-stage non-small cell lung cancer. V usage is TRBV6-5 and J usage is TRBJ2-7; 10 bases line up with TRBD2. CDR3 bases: TGTGCCAGCAGTTACCGAAGCGGGAGGGGATACGAGCAGTACTTC. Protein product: CASSYRSGRGYEQYF.